Below, 17 T cell receptor beta chains from the same sample are listed, as sequenced in a study of cytomegalovirus exposure and HLA in healthy donors. 60 Vbeta and 13 Jbeta primers were used in PCR. The method was immunoSEQ multiplex PCR; TCRdb's version includes in-frame clones alone and lacks a portion of them. The table has over 150,000 clones, 65% to 85% seen once. Sequencing was carried out using PBMCs. These receptors all stem from a woman under 40 in good health and CMV-seronegative.

The chain joins TRBV11-2 to TRBJ1-1; D unresolved. The CDR3 is 18 residues long. The V gene lost 5 bases and the J gene lost 0 bases, with 22 bases spanning the gap. Germline V CDR1 and CDR2: SGHAT, FQNNGV. CDR3 sequence reads: CASSALPGTPTVNTEAFF. In nucleotides, the CDR3 is TGTGCCAGCAGCGCCCTACCCGGTACCCCCACCGTGAACACTGAAGCTTTCTTT.

The V gene is TRBV28, the J gene TRBJ2-3, with TRBD2 identical over 12 bases. V gave up 2 bases and J gave up 4 bases; unmatched junction bases: 4. This CDR3 contains 16 residues. The germline V gene has CDR1 MDHEN and CDR2 SYDVKM. The CDR3 here is CASSLLAGGPSDTQYF. CDR3 in DNA: TGTGCCAGCAGTTTACTAGCGGGAGGGCCCTCAGATACGCAGTATTTT. Together with reference TRBV28 and TRBJ2-3, the CDR3 gives the full variable domain: DVKVTQSSRYLVKRTGEKVFLECVQDMDHENMFWYRQDPGLGLRLIYFSYDVKMKEKGDIPEGYSVSREKKERFSLILESASTNQTSMYLCASSLLAGGPSDTQYFGPGTRLTVL.

This chain links TRBV28 with TRBJ2-2; 7 bases fit TRBD2. V lost 5 bases and J lost 4; bases outside the gene matches: 4. The CDR3 sequence is 14 residues long. CDR1 and CDR2 (germline): MDHEN, SYDVKM. CDR3 sequence: CASSRAGVTGELFF. As DNA, the CDR3 is TGTGCCAGCAGTAGGGCGGGAGTCACCGGGGAGCTGTTTTTT.

The chain recombines TRBV19 with TRBJ1-6; D may be TRBD1 (6 bases). The CDR3 is made up of 14 amino acids. Trimming removed 5 bases from V and 10 bases from J, with 15 bases in between. From germline, CDR1 is LNHDA and CDR2 SQIVND (reference sequence). The DNA for the CDR3 is TGTGCCAGTAGTGAACCCCTTGGGGGCTCACCCCTCCACTTT. Its translation is CASSEPLGGSPLHF.

The chain is built from TRBV9 and TRBJ1-1, with D perhaps TRBD1 (6 bases). Germline V CDR1 and CDR2: SGDLS, YYNGEE. V was cut by 0 bases and J by 3 bases, with 21 bases left in between. The CDR3 is made up of 18 amino acids. The CDR3, as DNA: TGTGCCAGCAGCGTAGGCCCAGGGGTTATAAGGAAAGACACTGAAGCTTTCTTT. Its translation is CASSVGPGVIRKDTEAFF.

The gene calls are TRBV6-5 and TRBJ2-3; D is unresolved. This CDR3 comprises 16 residues. Germline V gives CDR1 MNHEY, CDR2 SVGAGI. V was pared by 0 bases and J by 2 bases, with 12 bases between. The CDR3 loop is CASSYSLDEATDTQYF. In DNA, the CDR3 is TGTGCCAGCAGTTACTCGCTTGATGAGGCCACAGATACGCAGTATTTT.

V usage is TRBV6-1 and J usage is TRBJ2-3, with D perhaps TRBD1 (6 bases). Trimming removed 2 bases from V and 3 bases from J, with 18 bases in between. CDR3 length equals 17 residues. Germline V lookup: CDR1 MNHNS, CDR2 SASEGT. The CDR3 sequence: CASSERVGRGGTDTQYF. The CDR3 nucleotides are TGTGCCAGCAGTGAAAGGGTTGGCAGGGGTGGGACAGATACGCAGTATTTT.

A remark on this clone: Germline is not matched at one junction end, which may reflect a read error. The chain combines TRBV7-9 with TRBJ2-7, with D possibly matching TRBD2 (5 bases). This CDR3 is built from 16 residues. CDR1 and CDR2 from the germline V gene are SEHNR and FQNEAQ (reference sequence). This CDR3 is CSSSPPFRESSYEQYF. The CDR3 DNA sequence: TGTTCCAGCAGCCCCCCCTTTAGGGAGAGCTCCTACGAGCAGTACTTC.

The CDR3 DNA is TGTGCCAGCAGCTTAGTGTGGGCCCAAGAGACCCAGTACTTC. Protein: CASSLVWAQETQYF. The chain recombines TRBV11-2 with TRBJ2-5; unclear D gene. Germline values: CDR1 SGHAT, CDR2 FQNNGV. The CDR3 is 14 residues long. Deletions cut 1 base from V and 1 base from J, with 7 bases between.

The chain links TRBV28 to TRBJ2-3; TRBD1 matches 8 bases. Trimming at V came to 3 bases and at J to 5 bases, leaving 10 bases not matched to a gene. The CDR3 has 16 amino acids. CDR1 and CDR2 (germline): MDHEN, SYDVKM. The CDR3 DNA reads as TGTGCCAGCAGTTTGATGGCAGGGGGCACGGGAGATACGCAGTATTTT. Its translation is CASSLMAGGTGDTQYF.

The chain uses TRBV19 and TRBJ2-3; D may be TRBD1 (5 bases). The V and J ends lost 6 bases and 0 bases respectively, with 7 bases between them. This CDR3 contains 13 residues. Germline CDR1 is LNHDA and CDR2 is SQIVND (reference sequence). CDR3 sequence: CASSDRSTDTQYF. CDR3 nucleotide sequence: TGTGCCAGTAGCGACAGAAGCACAGATACGCAGTATTTT.

This clone was recorded a few times. The rearrangement links TRBV4-2 to TRBJ2-3; 10 positions match TRBD2. This CDR3 has 15 amino acids. The trim removed 3 bases at V and 3 bases at J, leaving 3 bases unmatched. The germline gives CDR1 LGHNA, CDR2 YNFKEQ. The CDR3 loop reads CASSQLAGVTDTQYF. The CDR3 DNA reads as TGTGCCAGCAGCCAGCTAGCGGGGGTTACAGATACGCAGTATTTT.

This chain links TRBV28 with TRBJ1-2, with D maybe TRBD1 (6 bases). Deletions cut 10 bases from V and 8 bases from J, with 17 bases between. The CDR3 is made up of 12 amino acids. CDR1 and CDR2 from the germline V gene are MDHEN and SYDVKM. CDR3 protein: CATPSGEGGYTF. The CDR3 bases are TGTGCCACCCCATCAGGGGAGGGAGGCTACACCTTC.

The chain recombines TRBV7-8 with TRBJ2-5; tentative D call: TRBD2 (5 bases). Trimming cost V 2 bases and J 4 bases, with 17 bases left between them. This CDR3 has 16 residues. Germline V gene data show CDR1 as SGHVS and CDR2 as FQNEAQ. Here the CDR3 DNA reads TGTGCCAGCAGCTTACGCCATGGGAGTTTTGGAGAGACCCAGTACTTC. It yields the protein CASSLRHGSFGETQYF.

This chain links TRBV5-6 with TRBJ2-3; 9 bases match TRBD2. CDR3 size: 14 residues. Germline V gene data show CDR1 as SGHDT and CDR2 as YYEEEE. Unmatched junction bases numbered 0, after V lost 1 base and J lost 3 bases. This CDR3 reads CASSLTSGTDTQYF. The CDR3 DNA follows: TGTGCCAGCAGCTTGACTAGCGGGACAGATACGCAGTATTTT.

This clone has just a few counts. The chain combines TRBV2 with TRBJ2-3; 8 bases match TRBD2. With V trimmed by 3 bases and J by 8 bases, 4 bases remained unmatched. The CDR3 is 13 amino acids. Germline V CDR1 and CDR2: SNHLY, FYNNEI. In nucleotides, the CDR3 is TGTGCCAGCAGTGAGGGCGGGAGGCCTACGCAGTATTTT. Its translation is CASSEGGRPTQYF.

The rearrangement uses TRBV4-1 and TRBJ1-2; TRBD1 agrees at 8 bases. The V segment lost 0 bases and the J segment 6 bases; nucleotides outside the gene matches: 6. The CDR3 totals 15 residues. Per the germline V gene, CDR1 is MGHRA and CDR2 is YSYEKL. CDR3 sequence reads: CASSQDKPGGDGYTF. Written as DNA, the CDR3 is TGCGCCAGCAGCCAAGATAAACCAGGGGGCGATGGCTACACCTTC.